The 20 T cell receptor beta chains in this list originate from one sample, sequenced in a study of blood T cell repertoires in COVID-19. Generated by immunoSEQ multiplex PCR, the TCRdb table keeps only in-frame clones and is missing some. The sample records about 190,000 clones, roughly nine tenths being singletons. The sample was peripheral blood. Source of these receptors: a man in his 60s with active or convalescent COVID-19.

V gene TRBV2 combines with J gene TRBJ2-7; 9 bases match TRBD2. CDR3 length: 15 amino acids. V gave up 4 bases and J gave up 4 bases; unmatched junction bases: 8. The germline V gene has CDR1 SNHLY and CDR2 FYNNEI. CDR3 sequence reads: CASSAQRGARYEQYF. DNA of the CDR3: TGTGCCAGCAGTGCCCAGCGGGGGGCGAGATACGAGCAGTACTTC. The full variable domain, its missing parts supplied by reference TRBV2 and TRBJ2-7, is EPEVTQTPSHQVTQMGQEVILRCVPISNHLYFYWYRQILGQKVEFLVSFYNNEISEKSEIFDDQFSVERPDGSNFTLKIRSTKLEDSAMYFCASSAQRGARYEQYFGPGTRLTVT.

The chain couples TRBV3-1 (or the pseudogene TRBV3-2) to TRBJ1-5; 9 bases match TRBD1. Germline V lookup: CDR1 LGHDT, CDR2 YNNKEL (reference sequence). V was clipped by 4 bases and J by 2 bases; unmatched bases: 6. The CDR3 has 16 amino acids. The CDR3 region is CASSPQDRGGNQPQHF. For the CDR3, the DNA is TGTGCCAGCAGCCCCCAGGACAGGGGCGGCAATCAGCCCCAGCATTTT.

The chain has TRBV2 and TRBJ2-2, with a possible D match to TRBD1 (5 bases). Trimming removed 2 bases from V and 1 base from J, with 8 bases in between. This CDR3 has 15 amino acids. The germline V gene has CDR1 SNHLY and CDR2 FYNNEI. CDR3 region: CASSELQGNTGELFF. The CDR3 nucleotides are TGTGCCAGCAGTGAACTGCAGGGGAACACCGGGGAGCTGTTTTTT.

The J gene is TRBJ2-1, the V gene TRBV7-9, with a possible D match to TRBD1 (5 bases). Germline V CDR1 and CDR2: SEHNR, FQNEAQ (reference sequence). CDR3 length: 12 residues. V was cut by 2 bases and J by 7 bases, with 6 bases left in between. The CDR3 spells CASSLKGNEQFF. CDR3 nucleotides: TGTGCCAGCAGCTTAAAGGGGAATGAGCAGTTCTTC.

The CDR3 region is CSASAGMAYGYTF. CDR3 coding DNA: TGCAGTGCTAGTGCAGGGATGGCTTATGGCTACACCTTC. The chain uses TRBV20-1 and TRBJ1-2; TRBD1 might be the D (5 bases). Germline CDR1 is DFQATT and CDR2 is SNEGSKA (reference sequence). V was pared by 3 bases and J by 5 bases, with 13 bases between. The CDR3 has 13 residues.

The chain uses TRBV24-1 and TRBJ2-1; D may be TRBD1 (5 bases). The CDR3 length is 12 residues. V was cut by 5 bases and J by 9 bases, with 10 bases left in between. The germline gives CDR1 KGHDR, CDR2 SFDVKD. The CDR3 spells CATSGFRGEQFF. The CDR3 nucleotides read TGTGCCACCAGTGGCTTTAGGGGTGAGCAGTTCTTC.

This clone was found once. The rearrangement links TRBV5-4 to TRBJ1-4, with D uncertain. Trimming shortened V by 4 bases and J by 0 bases, and 13 bases separated the two germline ends. Germline values: CDR1 SGHNT, CDR2 YYREEE (reference sequence). The CDR3 has 16 residues. This CDR3 reads CASSSRELATNEKLFF. The CDR3 DNA sequence: TGTGCCAGCAGCAGCCGGGAGCTTGCAACTAATGAAAAACTGTTTTTT.

This rearrangement joins TRBV6-5 to TRBJ1-1; 8 bases match TRBD1. CDR1 is MNHEY and CDR2 is SVGAGI in the germline V gene. Unmatched junction bases numbered 6, after V lost 6 bases and J lost 6 bases. The CDR3 has 13 residues. CDR3 DNA: TGTGCCAGCAGCCTACAGGGGGGCCCTGAAGCTTTCTTT. Its translation is CASSLQGGPEAFF.

The chain couples TRBV11-2 to TRBJ1-2; D might be TRBD1 (6 bases). CDR3 length: 15 residues. V lost 6 bases, J lost 1 base, and 15 bases lay in between. Germline-derived CDR1 and CDR2 are SGHAT and FQNNGV. CDR3 bases: TGTGCCAGCAGGGGATCCAGGGGCATTAACTATGGCTACACCTTC. It is translated as CASRGSRGINYGYTF.

The V and J genes are TRBV18 and TRBJ2-3; 8 bases align to TRBD2. The J segment lost 7 bases and the V segment lost 2 bases, leaving 8 bases of the junction unmatched. The CDR3 length is 15 residues. Germline CDR1 KGHSH, CDR2 LQKENI. Here the CDR3 DNA reads TGTGCCAGCTCACCAAATAGCGGGGCTCTATATACGCAGTATTTT. Translation gives CASSPNSGALYTQYF.

The chain couples TRBV24-1 to TRBJ2-2, with TRBD1 identical over 10 bases. V dropped 3 bases and J dropped 4; count of bases not matched to a gene: 10. The CDR3 has 18 amino acids. Per germline, CDR1 KGHDR and CDR2 SFDVKD. The CDR3 DNA reads as TGTGCCACCAGTGATCCCGGGACAGGGGCAGGTTTCACCGGGGAGCTGTTTTTT. Its protein product is CATSDPGTGAGFTGELFF.

This chain links TRBV7-9 with TRBJ2-3; D call uncertain. The V end lost 0 bases, the J end lost 2 bases, and 3 bases lay between the germline ends. This CDR3 contains 13 residues. In germline, CDR1 is SEHNR, CDR2 FQNEAQ (reference sequence). The CDR3 is CASSLAVTDTQYF. The CDR3 DNA sequence: TGTGCCAGCAGCTTAGCCGTCACAGATACGCAGTATTTT.

The chain couples TRBV9 to TRBJ2-2, with 11 positions matching TRBD2. V was pared by 0 bases and J by 8 bases, with 12 bases of the junction left unmatched. The CDR3 is 18 residues long. Per germline, CDR1 SGDLS and CDR2 YYNGEE. The CDR3 loop is CASSVGSSGGRAFGELFF. The CDR3 DNA reads TGTGCCAGCAGCGTAGGGTCTAGCGGGGGGCGCGCTTTTGGGGAGCTGTTTTTT.

The genes are TRBV4-2 and TRBJ2-3; 9 positions match TRBD2. With 0 bases clipped from V and 4 bases from J, the junction kept 2 bases outside the gene matches. The germline gives CDR1 LGHNA, CDR2 YNFKEQ. The CDR3 contains 15 residues. The DNA of the CDR3 is TGTGCCAGCAGCCAAGATCGCGGGGGGGCAGATACGCAGTATTTT. As protein: CASSQDRGGADTQYF.

This clone has a single count. The chain carries TRBV2 and TRBJ2-7; D may be TRBD1 (6 bases). CDR1 is SNHLY, CDR2 FYNNEI, per germline. Trimming cost V 0 bases and J 5 bases, with 17 bases left between them. The CDR3 totals 16 residues. In nucleotides, the CDR3 is TGTGCCAGCAGTGAAGCGGGGCAGGGGATACTCCACGAGCAGTACTTC. Its protein product is CASSEAGQGILHEQYF.

V gene TRBV6-5 combines with J gene TRBJ2-7, with 7 bases lining up with TRBD2. The germline V gene encodes CDR1 MNHEY and CDR2 SVGAGI. Trimming at V came to 4 bases and at J to 3 bases, leaving 6 bases not matched to a gene. The CDR3 sequence is 14 residues long. CDR3 sequence reads: CASSSSAGNYEQYF. The CDR3 DNA reads as TGTGCCAGCAGTTCTTCAGCGGGAAACTACGAGCAGTACTTC.

This chain connects TRBV5-1 to TRBJ2-3, with D perhaps matching TRBD1 (6 bases). CDR1 and CDR2 (germline): SGHRS, YFSETQ. The CDR3 covers 13 residues. The V and J ends lost 7 bases and 2 bases respectively, with 11 bases between them. For the CDR3, the DNA is TGCGCCAGCGAGGCAGGGGACACAGATACGCAGTATTTT. Encoded protein: CASEAGDTDTQYF.

The rearrangement uses TRBV19 and TRBJ2-4; 15 nucleotides align to TRBD2. The germline CDR1 and CDR2 sequences are LNHDA and SQIVND (reference sequence). The CDR3 has 20 residues. Trimming removed 2 bases from V and 2 bases from J; junction bases left unmatched: 10. This CDR3 reads CASSIPWTSGGAGTKNIQYF. In DNA form, the CDR3 reads TGTGCCAGTAGTATACCCTGGACTAGCGGGGGGGCCGGGACCAAAAACATTCAGTACTTC.

This chain joins TRBV5-4 and TRBJ1-2; maybe TRBD1 (5 bases). Germline-derived CDR1 and CDR2 are SGHNT and YYREEE (reference sequence). Trimming cost V 0 bases and J 4 bases, with 16 bases left between them. This CDR3 comprises 16 residues. CDR3 loop: CASSLDRGGGTYGYTF. CDR3 coding DNA: TGTGCCAGCAGCTTGGATAGGGGCGGCGGGACCTATGGCTACACCTTC.

The chain is built from TRBV3-1 (or the pseudogene TRBV3-2) and TRBJ1-2; D is unresolved. Deletions cut 5 bases from V and 8 bases from J, with 12 bases between. The CDR3 totals 12 residues. CDR1 LGHDT and CDR2 YNNKEL come from the germline V gene (reference sequence). The chain's CDR3 is CASSSGSRGYTF. CDR3 DNA sequence: TGTGCCAGCAGCAGCGGCAGCCGGGGCTACACCTTC.